Below, one T cell receptor (beta chain) is given with its context. This entry belongs to a study of CD8+ T cells in alopecia areata. For the study at large: In an open-label trial, patients got 5 to 10 mg tofacitinib twice daily.

This CDR3 is 15 amino acids long. Germline V gene data show CDR1 as GTSNPN and CDR2 as SVGIG (reference sequence). V lost 3 bases and J lost 0, with 13 bases in between. Reverse transcribed after extraction, RNA yielded cDNA as the sequencing template. The data were produced by immunoSEQ multiplex PCR, yet TCRdb's version contains in-frame clones alone and is incomplete. The repertoire holds roughly 250,000 clones, 67% seen once, with approximately 1.2% in the top ten. This TCR was sampled from a human donor with alopecia areata. The J gene is TRBJ2-3, the V gene TRBV30; D not resolved. The sequenced sample was CD4+ T cells sorted from blood, obtained at week 0. CDR3 sequence (DNA): TGTGCCTGGAGCATGCTGGGCGCTAGCACAGATACGCAGTATTTT. This gives the protein CAWSMLGASTDTQYF.